The 21 T cell receptor beta chains below all came from one sample that was sequenced in a study of blood T cell repertoires in COVID-19. Measured with immunoSEQ multiplex PCR; TCRdb has only the in-frame clones, and not every one. Of some 260,000 clones in the sample, 80% to 90% are singletons; the top ten hold just under 9%. Sample: PBMCs or T cells enriched from blood (not recorded which). The receptor source for this set is a man aged 40-50 years who had recovered from COVID-19.

The chain uses TRBV4-1 and TRBJ2-4; TRBD2 matches at 13 bases. Germline values: CDR1 MGHRA, CDR2 YSYEKL. This CDR3 contains 19 residues. V was clipped by 1 base and J by 0 bases; unmatched bases: 6. CDR3 coding DNA: TGCGCCAGCAGCCAAGTGGGACTAGCGGGAATACTAGCCAAAAACATTCAGTACTTC. Residues: CASSQVGLAGILAKNIQYF.

The chain links TRBV5-8 to TRBJ1-4; 7 bases are a match to TRBD1. The CDR3 sequence is 15 residues long. Germline CDR1 and CDR2: SGHTS and YDEGEE. V was pared by 4 bases and J by 4 bases, with 7 bases of the junction left unmatched. CDR3 in DNA: TGTGCCAGCAGCCAAAGGACAGGACTTAATGAAAAACTGTTTTTT. Translating it yields CASSQRTGLNEKLFF.

This clone has a single count. The V gene is TRBV6-5, the J gene TRBJ2-1; D unresolved. Trimming stripped 6 bases from V and 0 bases from J, with 9 bases between. The length of the CDR3 is 14 residues. Germline CDR1 MNHEY, CDR2 SVGAGI. In DNA form, the CDR3 reads TGTGCCAGCAGGGCTCCGCTCTCCTACAATGAGCAGTTCTTC. This sequence encodes CASRAPLSYNEQFF.

The genes are TRBV30 and TRBJ2-2, with D unclear. This CDR3 region has 13 residues. V lost 0 bases and J 3 bases, leaving 5 bases between the germline ends. Germline V gives CDR1 GTSNPN, CDR2 SVGIG (reference sequence). CDR3 nucleotide sequence: TGTGCCTGGAGTGTACATGACACCGGGGAGCTGTTTTTT. Protein: CAWSVHDTGELFF.

The chain employs TRBV9 and TRBJ2-1; D is possibly TRBD2 (6 bases). Deletions cut 3 bases from V and 0 bases from J, with 13 bases between. CDR3 length: 16 residues. The germline V gene encodes CDR1 SGDLS and CDR2 YYNGEE. CDR3 sequence (DNA): TGTGCCAGCAGCGCGGGACTTGACCTCTCCTACAATGAGCAGTTCTTC. This gives the protein CASSAGLDLSYNEQFF.

CDR3: CASRPDRVRVGQPQHF. CDR3 nucleotide sequence: TGTGCCAGCAGACCGGACAGGGTTAGAGTGGGTCAGCCCCAGCATTTT. This chain uses TRBV28 with TRBJ1-5; 8 bases are shared with TRBD1. This CDR3 has 16 residues. Germline trimming cut 6 bases from V and 6 bases from J; bases unmatched to any gene: 13. CDR1 MDHEN and CDR2 SYDVKM come from the germline V gene.

The table lists this clone with a count of one. This sequence joins TRBV5-1 and TRBJ2-7, with D possibly matching TRBD2 (5 bases). The CDR3 totals 15 residues. Deletions cut 3 bases from V and 2 bases from J, with 15 bases between. Looked up from germline, CDR1 is SGHRS and CDR2 is YFSETQ. CDR3 sequence (DNA): TGCGCCAGCAGCTCCAAACTAGGATTCACCTACGAGCAGTACTTC. Its translation: CASSSKLGFTYEQYF.

The J gene is TRBJ2-5, the V gene TRBV29-1; maybe TRBD1 (6 bases). With 7 bases removed from V and 2 bases from J, the gap between germline ends came to 11 bases. Germline V gives CDR1 SQVTM, CDR2 ANQGSEA. CDR3 size: 12 residues. CDR3 sequence (DNA): TGCAGCGGGACAGCCGAACAAGAGACCCAGTACTTC. This sequence encodes CSGTAEQETQYF.

The chain couples TRBV25-1 to TRBJ2-7; D gene unclear. Germline lookup yields CDR1 MGHDK and CDR2 SYGVNS. V dropped 10 bases and J dropped 3 bases, with 4 bases sitting between them. The CDR3 contains 9 residues. CDR3 protein: CAKLYEQYF. For the CDR3, the DNA is TGTGCCAAGCTCTACGAGCAGTACTTC.

The chain combines TRBV7-3 with TRBJ1-1; 10 nucleotides line up with TRBD1. V shed 2 bases and J 5 bases; nucleotides not matched to a gene: 5. Germline V gives CDR1 SGHTA, CDR2 FQGTGA. The CDR3 spans 15 residues. CDR3 DNA sequence: TGTGCCAGCAGCTTAGCCGGACAGGGGGAAACTGAAGCTTTCTTT. Its protein product is CASSLAGQGETEAFF.

The rearrangement uses TRBV10-2 and TRBJ2-1, with D possibly matching TRBD2 (6 bases). The V end was cut by 5 bases, the J end by 5 bases, with 16 bases between. There are 15 residues in the CDR3. Germline V gene lookup returns CDR1 WSHSY and CDR2 SAAADI. Here the CDR3 reads CASSLSQRADNEQFF. The CDR3 nucleotides read TGCGCCAGCAGTTTGAGTCAGCGGGCGGACAATGAGCAGTTCTTC.

The J gene is TRBJ1-5, the V gene TRBV6-5; D remains ambiguous. CDR1 is MNHEY and CDR2 is SVGAGI in the germline V gene. The V end lost 0 bases, the J end lost 2 bases, and 8 bases lay between the germline ends. This CDR3 comprises 15 residues. As DNA, the CDR3 is TGTGCCAGCAGTTACTCGAGCGCTGGCAATCAGCCCCAGCATTTT. Translation gives CASSYSSAGNQPQHF.

The chain recombines TRBV25-1 with TRBJ1-2; TRBD1 agrees at 8 bases. The CDR3 contains 16 residues. Per germline, CDR1 MGHDK and CDR2 SYGVNS. V trimming: 1 base; J trimming: 3 bases; junction bases outside the gene matches: 7. The CDR3 nucleotides read TGTGCCAGCAGTGAATGGGCAGGGGGCATTGACTATGGCTACACCTTC. Translated: CASSEWAGGIDYGYTF.

In this sample, this clone turned up a few times. The genes are TRBV4-1 and TRBJ1-2; D gene unclear. The CDR3 runs to 16 residues. Germline CDR1 is MGHRA and CDR2 is YSYEKL. Trimming removed 3 bases from V and 4 bases from J, with 18 bases in between. This CDR3 reads CASSQGRLRGGYGYTF. The CDR3, as DNA: TGCGCCAGCAGCCAGGGTCGACTCCGAGGAGGCTATGGCTACACCTTC.

This clone was seen only a few times. The chain couples TRBV11-3 to TRBJ2-7; no clear D gene. Looked up from germline, CDR1 is SGHNT and CDR2 is YENEEA. V lost 5 bases, J lost 2 bases, and 10 bases lay in between. The CDR3 consists of 13 residues. CDR3 residues: CASSHGPTYEQYF. CDR3 bases: TGTGCCAGCAGCCATGGTCCTACCTACGAGCAGTACTTC.

The chain recombines TRBV7-6 with TRBJ2-1, with 10 bases lining up with TRBD2. V shed 5 bases, J shed 10 bases, and the junction held 17 bases outside the gene matches. Germline V CDR1 and CDR2: SGHVS, FNYEAQ. The CDR3 contains 17 residues. In DNA form, the CDR3 reads TGTGCCAGCAGCGAACTACCCCGGACTAGCGGCCCTCACGAGCAGTTCTTC. It yields the protein CASSELPRTSGPHEQFF. Using reference TRBV7-6 and TRBJ2-1 for the parts outside the CDR3, the full variable domain is GAGVSQSPRYKVTKRGQDVALRCDPISGHVSLYWYRQALGQGPEFLTYFNYEAQQDKSGLPNDRFSAERPEGSISTLTIQRTEQRDSAMYRCASSELPRTSGPHEQFFGPGTRLTVL.

This sequence joins TRBV27 and TRBJ2-7; D perhaps matches TRBD1 (6 bases). Germline V gene data show CDR1 as MNHEY and CDR2 as SMNVEV (reference sequence). The CDR3 length is 13 residues. V lost 2 bases and J 5 bases, leaving 10 bases between the germline ends. This chain's CDR3 is CASSLGRGDEQYF. Written as DNA, the CDR3 is TGTGCCAGCAGTTTAGGCAGGGGAGACGAGCAGTACTTC.

This chain joins TRBV7-6 and TRBJ1-1; D gene uncertain. The germline V gene has CDR1 SGHVS and CDR2 FNYEAQ. V shed 5 bases and J shed 0 bases, with 7 bases lying between them. There are 13 residues in the CDR3. In DNA form, the CDR3 reads TGTGCCAGCAGCCTATTCATGAACACTGAAGCTTTCTTT. It translates to CASSLFMNTEAFF.

The V and J genes are TRBV18 and TRBJ2-7; TRBD1 agrees at 9 bases. The CDR3 has 15 residues. V lost 0 bases and J lost 2; bases outside the gene matches: 2. CDR1 KGHSH and CDR2 LQKENI come from the germline V gene. The CDR3 sequence: CASSPPGQGAYEQYF. The CDR3 DNA follows: TGTGCCAGCTCACCACCGGGACAGGGAGCCTACGAGCAGTACTTC.

This clone was detected only once. The J gene is TRBJ2-2, the V gene TRBV9; the D gene is possibly TRBD1 (6 bases). This CDR3 region has 16 residues. V was clipped by 0 bases and J by 6 bases, with 15 bases between them. Germline V lookup: CDR1 SGDLS, CDR2 YYNGEE. CDR3 in DNA: TGTGCCAGCAGCGTAGCCACACCAGGGGTAGCCGGGGAGCTGTTTTTT. Translating it yields CASSVATPGVAGELFF.

V usage is TRBV28 and J usage is TRBJ1-1, with D possibly matching TRBD1 (6 bases). The CDR3 length is 12 residues. V was cut by 5 bases and J by 3 bases, with 7 bases left in between. Per the germline V gene, CDR1 is MDHEN and CDR2 is SYDVKM. CDR3 residues: CASSEGDTEAFF. CDR3 in DNA: TGTGCCAGCAGTGAGGGGGACACTGAAGCTTTCTTT.